This T cell receptor (beta chain) was obtained from a study of T cells in localized non-small cell lung cancer (TCRdb year 2020). In terms of the full investigation: Comparing tumors with uninvolved tumor-adjacent lungs, the study looked at the T cell repertoires of 236 patients with early-stage NSCLC. A mean age of roughly 66 years was recorded for the NSCLC patients, of whom under 150 were male and more than 85 were female. The cohort consisted of 200 to 300 treatment-naive NSCLC patients whose localized lung tumors had been resected. Study-wide conclusions, independent of this receptor: Longer overall survival was associated with higher blood T cell density, whereas shorter survival was associated with higher adjacent-lung clonality. Because the study design was exploratory, TCR variables were selected using unadjusted p-values without false-discovery rate correction. Because multi-region sequencing of the tumors was not done, intratumor heterogeneity could not be ruled out. A median of approximately 57 of the top 100 tumor clones were detected in paired uninvolved adjacent lung, and some 28 of these tumor clones were also found among the top 100 clones of the paired uninvolved adjacent lung. The highest T cell clonality was observed in uninvolved tumor-adjacent lung, where clonality exceeded that of tumor, suggesting that antigenic responses were more focused in uninvolved tumor-adjacent lung.

The immunoSEQ Assay was used to sequence TCR beta CDR3 regions from DNA. Processing in the source paper ran as follows. T cell density was computed as TCR beta template counts normalized to usable DNA estimated by amplifying housekeeping genes. The preseqR package was used to estimate richness by extrapolating to 400,000 templates for PBMC samples and to 120,000 templates for tissue samples. Clonality was defined by subtracting Pielou's evenness from one. To identify tissue-enriched TCRs, differential abundance testing was run on productive amino-acid clonotypes with a minimum total count of 5 and an alpha of 0.1. The Jaccard Index and the Morisita Overlap Index were used to measure how much the repertoires overlapped between compartments. GLIPH grouped TCR beta CDR3s together with public tetramer-defined viral CDR3s, and a viral motif had to include at least three viral sequences and also show V-gene enrichment. The immuneACCESS repertoire file appears here via TCRdb, limited to in-frame rearrangements. These files lack a portion of the clones; in checked studies, under half of the deficit traces to unresolved V genes, and the cause of the others is not known. For V, J and clone size, that table is used; D and trimming come from the DNA. The sample includes more than 7,500 clones, with roughly nine tenths observed a single time. The ten largest make up roughly 7.7% of the sample.

As concerns this clone: Its specific antigen is unknown. No base qualities exist here, and no much larger clone lies one base off it.

At diagnosis, tumor, uninvolved tumor-adjacent lung and peripheral blood were collected and then preserved as a mix of FFPE and fresh-frozen material. For TCR repertoire profiling, the blood samples were analyzed as peripheral blood mononuclear cells. For this chain, trimming is 6 bases at the V end and 8 bases at the J end, and the number of junction bases without a gene match is 3. From cysteine to phenylalanine, the CDR3 is 11 amino acids long. Of the read, only the CDR3 DNA is kept; its 33 bases are in frame from base 1. CDR1 and CDR2 were assigned from the germline V gene (reference sequence) as LNHDA and SQIVND.

The specimen comprised peripheral blood, sampled before any cancer treatment. The TCR sequence derives from a woman aged 35-70 years with stage I squamous cell lung carcinoma. Recombination joined TRBV19 with TRBJ1-1, with TRBD1 identical over 7 junction bases. The CDR3 amino acid sequence is: CASSAGQEAFF. Read as DNA, the sequence is TGTGCCAGTAGCGCGGGACAGGAAGCTTTCTTT.